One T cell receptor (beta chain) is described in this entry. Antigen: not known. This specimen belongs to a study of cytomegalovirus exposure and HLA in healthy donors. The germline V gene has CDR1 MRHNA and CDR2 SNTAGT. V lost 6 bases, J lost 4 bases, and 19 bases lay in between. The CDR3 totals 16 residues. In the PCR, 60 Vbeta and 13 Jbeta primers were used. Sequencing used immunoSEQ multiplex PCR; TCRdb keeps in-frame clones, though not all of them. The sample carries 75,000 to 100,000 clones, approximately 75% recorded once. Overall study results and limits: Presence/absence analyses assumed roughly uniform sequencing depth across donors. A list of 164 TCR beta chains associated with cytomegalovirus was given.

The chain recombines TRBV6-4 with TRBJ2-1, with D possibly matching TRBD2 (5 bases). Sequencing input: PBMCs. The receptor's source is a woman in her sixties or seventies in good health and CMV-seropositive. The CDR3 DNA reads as TGTGCCAGCAGCCTAGGACTGAACTTCAAGTACAATGAGCAGTTCTTC. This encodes CASSLGLNFKYNEQFF.